This TCR beta chain was sequenced during a study of immune evolution from preneoplasia to lung adenocarcinoma. Broader study findings: Later-stage lesions seemingly showed higher T cell density and diversity than normal lung. Top clone frequencies peaked in normal lung, apparently declining through invasive adenocarcinoma.

The table came from immunoSEQ multiplex PCR; TCRdb's copy has only in-frame clones and leaves some out. The sample has 2,000 or so clones, approximately 80% seen once. Patients had resection in Japan or China between about 2014 and 2017. Each case's diagnosis was confirmed by two pathologists on H&E. V lost 5 bases and J lost 4, with 17 bases in between. The CDR3 is 14 amino acids. Per the germline V gene, CDR1 is SQVTM and CDR2 is ANQGSEA. Points on this clone: The antigen is undetermined.

The sample taken for sequencing was FFPE adjacent normal lung tissue. The TCR originated in a person aged 65 to 85 with lung adenocarcinoma. The chain recombines TRBV29-1 with TRBJ1-1; D is undetermined. CDR3 in amino acids: CSVLWSGRGTEAFF. The CDR3 coding sequence is TGCAGCGTTCTGTGGTCCGGGCGGGGCACTGAAGCTTTCTTT.